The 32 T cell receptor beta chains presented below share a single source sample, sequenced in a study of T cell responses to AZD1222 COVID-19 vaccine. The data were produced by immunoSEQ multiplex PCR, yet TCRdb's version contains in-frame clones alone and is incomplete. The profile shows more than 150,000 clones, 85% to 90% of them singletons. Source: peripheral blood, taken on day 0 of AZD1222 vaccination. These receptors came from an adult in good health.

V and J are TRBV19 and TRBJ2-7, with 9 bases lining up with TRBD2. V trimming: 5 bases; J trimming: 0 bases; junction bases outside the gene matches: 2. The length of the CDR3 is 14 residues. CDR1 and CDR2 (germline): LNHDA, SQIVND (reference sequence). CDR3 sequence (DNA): TGTGCCAGTAGTGCGGGACTAGCCTCCTACGAGCAGTACTTC. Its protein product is CASSAGLASYEQYF.

This chain's CDR3 is CASSVDLNNEQFF. CDR3 DNA sequence: TGTGCCAGCAGCGTAGACCTAAACAATGAGCAGTTCTTC. The chain recombines TRBV9 with TRBJ2-1; D gene ambiguous. The CDR3 sequence is 13 residues long. Per germline, CDR1 SGDLS and CDR2 YYNGEE. V was clipped by 0 bases and J by 5 bases, with 6 bases between them.

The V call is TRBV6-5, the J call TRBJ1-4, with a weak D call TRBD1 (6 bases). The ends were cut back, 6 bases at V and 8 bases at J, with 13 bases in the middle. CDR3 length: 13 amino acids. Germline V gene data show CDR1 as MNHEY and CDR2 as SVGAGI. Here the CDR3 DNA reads TGTGCCAGCAGGCGGACAGAAGGCGAAAAACTGTTTTTT. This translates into CASRRTEGEKLFF.

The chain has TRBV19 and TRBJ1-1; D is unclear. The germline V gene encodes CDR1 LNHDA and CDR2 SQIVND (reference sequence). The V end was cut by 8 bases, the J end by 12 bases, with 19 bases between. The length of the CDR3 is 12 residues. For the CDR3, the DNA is TGTGCCAGTGCCGTTAGCCTGGGAAGACCTTTCTTT. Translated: CASAVSLGRPFF.

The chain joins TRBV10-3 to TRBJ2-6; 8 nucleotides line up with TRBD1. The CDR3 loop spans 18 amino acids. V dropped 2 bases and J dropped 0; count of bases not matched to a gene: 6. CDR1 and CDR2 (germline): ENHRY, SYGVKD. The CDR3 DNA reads TGTGCCATCAGTGAGACGGGACAGGCCAGCTCTGGGGCCAACGTCCTGACTTTC. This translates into CAISETGQASSGANVLTF.

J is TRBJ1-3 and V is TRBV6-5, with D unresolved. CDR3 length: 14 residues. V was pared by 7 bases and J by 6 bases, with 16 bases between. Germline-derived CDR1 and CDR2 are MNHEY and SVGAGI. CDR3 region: CASKLMSIANTIYF. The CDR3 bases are TGTGCCAGCAAGCTCATGAGTATCGCAAACACCATATATTTT.

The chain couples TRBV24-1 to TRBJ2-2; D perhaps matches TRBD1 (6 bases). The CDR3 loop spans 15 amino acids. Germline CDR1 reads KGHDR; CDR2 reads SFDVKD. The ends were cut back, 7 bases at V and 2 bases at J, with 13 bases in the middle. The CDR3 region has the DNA TGTGCCACCAGCAAAAGACAGGATAACACCGGGGAGCTGTTTTTT. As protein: CATSKRQDNTGELFF.

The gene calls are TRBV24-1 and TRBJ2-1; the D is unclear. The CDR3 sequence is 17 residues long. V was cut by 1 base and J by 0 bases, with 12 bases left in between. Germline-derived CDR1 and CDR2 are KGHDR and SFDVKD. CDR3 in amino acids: CATSDFTGQSSYNEQFF. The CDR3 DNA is TGTGCCACCAGTGATTTTACTGGCCAAAGCTCCTACAATGAGCAGTTCTTC.

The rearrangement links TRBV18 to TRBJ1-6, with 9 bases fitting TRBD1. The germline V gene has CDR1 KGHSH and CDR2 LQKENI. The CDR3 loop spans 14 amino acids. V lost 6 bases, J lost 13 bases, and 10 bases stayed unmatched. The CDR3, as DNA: TGTGCCAGCTCTCCCGGGACAGGGACTTTCCCCCTCCACTTT. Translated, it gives CASSPGTGTFPLHF.

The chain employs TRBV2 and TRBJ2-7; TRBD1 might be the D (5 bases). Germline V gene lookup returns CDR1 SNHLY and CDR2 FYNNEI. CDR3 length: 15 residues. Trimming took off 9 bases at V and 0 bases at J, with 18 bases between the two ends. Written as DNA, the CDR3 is TGTGCCAGTTTAAAGGACACTACATCCTCCTACGAGCAGTACTTC. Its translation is CASLKDTTSSYEQYF.

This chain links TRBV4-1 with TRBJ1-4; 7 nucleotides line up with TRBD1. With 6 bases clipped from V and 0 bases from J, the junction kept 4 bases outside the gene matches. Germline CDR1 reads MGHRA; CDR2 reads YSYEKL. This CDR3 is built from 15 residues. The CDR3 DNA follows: TGCGCCAGCAGTCGACAGGGAGCAACTAATGAAAAACTGTTTTTT. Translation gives CASSRQGATNEKLFF.

The CDR3 spells CASSIGRLGGAETQYF. The CDR3 DNA reads TGTGCCAGTAGTATAGGTCGTCTCGGGGGGGCGGAGACCCAGTACTTC. The genes are TRBV19 and TRBJ2-5; 8 bases map to TRBD2. From germline, CDR1 is LNHDA and CDR2 SQIVND (reference sequence). With 1 base clipped from V and 5 bases from J, the junction kept 9 bases outside the gene matches. The CDR3 contains 16 residues. The variable domain in full, with the rest retrieved from reference TRBV19 and TRBJ2-5, is DGGITQSPKYLFRKEGQNVTLSCEQNLNHDAMYWYRQDPGQGLRLIYYSQIVNDFQKGDIAEGYSVSREKKESFPLTVTSAQKNPTAFYLCASSIGRLGGAETQYFGPGTRLLVL.

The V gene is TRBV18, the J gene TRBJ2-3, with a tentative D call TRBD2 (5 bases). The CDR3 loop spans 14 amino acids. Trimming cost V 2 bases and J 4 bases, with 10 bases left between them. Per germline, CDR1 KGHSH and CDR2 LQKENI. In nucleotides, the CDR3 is TGTGCCAGCTCACCAGCTAGCCCCCCAGATACGCAGTATTTT. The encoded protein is CASSPASPPDTQYF.

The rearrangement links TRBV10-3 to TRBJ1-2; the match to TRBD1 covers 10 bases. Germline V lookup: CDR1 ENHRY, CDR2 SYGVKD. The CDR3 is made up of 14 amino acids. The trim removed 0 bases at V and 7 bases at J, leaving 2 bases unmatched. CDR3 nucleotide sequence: TGTGCCATCAGTGAGTCGGACAGGGGGGCTGGCTACACCTTC. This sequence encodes CAISESDRGAGYTF.

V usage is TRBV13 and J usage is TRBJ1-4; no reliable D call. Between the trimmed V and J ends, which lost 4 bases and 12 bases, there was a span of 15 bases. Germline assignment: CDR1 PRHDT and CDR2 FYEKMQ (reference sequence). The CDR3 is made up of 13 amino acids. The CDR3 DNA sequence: TGTGCCAGCAGCTCAAACCGGCAGGCCGAACTGTTTTTT. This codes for CASSSNRQAELFF.

The CDR3 reads CASSQWTGAEYF. CDR3 DNA: TGTGCCAGCAGCCAATGGACAGGGGCCGAGTACTTC. The chain employs TRBV6-2 or TRBV6-3 and TRBJ2-7; the match to TRBD1 covers 9 bases. The CDR3 has 12 residues. V was pared by 6 bases and J by 11 bases, with 8 bases of the junction left unmatched. The germline CDR1 and CDR2 sequences are MNHEY and SVGEGT.

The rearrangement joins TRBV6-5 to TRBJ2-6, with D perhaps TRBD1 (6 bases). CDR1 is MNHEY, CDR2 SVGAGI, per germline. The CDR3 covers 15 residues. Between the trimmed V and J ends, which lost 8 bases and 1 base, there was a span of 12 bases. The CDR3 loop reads CASSLQGSGANVLTF. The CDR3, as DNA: TGTGCCAGCTCATTACAGGGTTCTGGGGCCAACGTCCTGACTTTC.

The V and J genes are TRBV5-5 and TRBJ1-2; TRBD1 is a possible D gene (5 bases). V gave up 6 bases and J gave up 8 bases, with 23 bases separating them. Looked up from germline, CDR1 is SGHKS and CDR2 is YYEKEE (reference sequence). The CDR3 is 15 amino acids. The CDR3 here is CASTSQVGALSGYTF. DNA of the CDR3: TGTGCCAGCACATCGCAGGTCGGGGCCTTAAGCGGCTACACCTTC.

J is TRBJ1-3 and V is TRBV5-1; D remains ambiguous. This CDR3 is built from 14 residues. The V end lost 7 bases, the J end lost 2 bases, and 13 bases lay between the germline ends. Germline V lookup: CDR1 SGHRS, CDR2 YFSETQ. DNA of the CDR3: TGCGCCAGCTCTTCAGGTCGCACTGGAAACACCATATATTTT. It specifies CASSSGRTGNTIYF.

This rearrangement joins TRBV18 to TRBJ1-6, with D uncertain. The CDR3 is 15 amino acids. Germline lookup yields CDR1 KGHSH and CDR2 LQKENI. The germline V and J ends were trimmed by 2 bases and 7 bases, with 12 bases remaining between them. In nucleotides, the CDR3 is TGTGCCAGCTCACCAGATCAGCCTGAAAATTCACCCCTCCACTTT. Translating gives CASSPDQPENSPLHF.

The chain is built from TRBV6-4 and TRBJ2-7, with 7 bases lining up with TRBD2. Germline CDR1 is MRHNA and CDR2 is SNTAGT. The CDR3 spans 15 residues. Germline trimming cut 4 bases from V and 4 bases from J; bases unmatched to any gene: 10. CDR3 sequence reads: CASSVGASGSYEQYF. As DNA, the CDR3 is TGTGCCAGCAGTGTAGGGGCTAGCGGATCGTACGAGCAGTACTTC.

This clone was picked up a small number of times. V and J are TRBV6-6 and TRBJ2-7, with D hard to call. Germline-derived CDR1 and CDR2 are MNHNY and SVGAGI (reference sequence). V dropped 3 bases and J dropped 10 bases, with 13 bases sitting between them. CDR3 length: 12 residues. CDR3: CASSYSLAAQYF. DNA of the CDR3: TGTGCCAGCAGTTATTCTCTCGCCGCCCAGTACTTC.

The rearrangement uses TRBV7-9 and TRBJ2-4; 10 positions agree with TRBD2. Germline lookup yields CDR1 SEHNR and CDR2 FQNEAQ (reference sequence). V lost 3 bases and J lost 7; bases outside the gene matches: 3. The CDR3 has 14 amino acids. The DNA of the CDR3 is TGTGCCAGCAGCTTCCAGCGGGGGGGCAACATTCAGTACTTC. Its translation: CASSFQRGGNIQYF. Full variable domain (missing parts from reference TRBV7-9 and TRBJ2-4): DTGVSQNPRHKITKRGQNVTFRCDPISEHNRLYWYRQTLGQGPEFLTYFQNEAQLEKSRLLSDRFSAERPKGSFSTLEIQRTEQGDSAMYLCASSFQRGGNIQYFGAGTRLSVL.

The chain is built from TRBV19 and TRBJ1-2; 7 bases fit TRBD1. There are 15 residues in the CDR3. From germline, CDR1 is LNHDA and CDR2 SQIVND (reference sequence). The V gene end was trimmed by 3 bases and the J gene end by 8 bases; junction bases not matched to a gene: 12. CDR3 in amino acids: CASSISPRTGLGYTF. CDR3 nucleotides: TGTGCCAGTAGTATTAGCCCCAGGACAGGTTTGGGCTACACCTTC.

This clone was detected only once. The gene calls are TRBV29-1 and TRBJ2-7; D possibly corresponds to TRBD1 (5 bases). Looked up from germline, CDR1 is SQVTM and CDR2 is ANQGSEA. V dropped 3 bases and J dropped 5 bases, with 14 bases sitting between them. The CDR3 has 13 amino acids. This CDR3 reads CSVDSQGSDEQYF. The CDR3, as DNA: TGCAGCGTTGATAGTCAGGGAAGCGACGAGCAGTACTTC.

The CDR3 loop is CASSLAQGADTQYF. The CDR3 DNA reads TGTGCCAGCAGCTTGGCACAGGGTGCAGATACGCAGTATTTT. The rearrangement uses TRBV5-6 and TRBJ2-3, with a possible D match to TRBD1 (6 bases). CDR1 is SGHDT, CDR2 YYEEEE, per germline. This CDR3 comprises 14 residues. Trimming removed 0 bases at V and 4 bases at J, with 9 bases between.

In nucleotides, the CDR3 is TGTGCCAGCAAGGGGGGAGTCTATGGCTACACCTTC. Translating gives CASKGGVYGYTF. The V gene is TRBV6-4, the J gene TRBJ1-2; maybe TRBD1 (6 bases). The length of the CDR3 is 12 residues. Germline lookup yields CDR1 MRHNA and CDR2 SNTAGT. The V end lost 7 bases, the J end lost 4 bases, and 10 bases lay between the germline ends.

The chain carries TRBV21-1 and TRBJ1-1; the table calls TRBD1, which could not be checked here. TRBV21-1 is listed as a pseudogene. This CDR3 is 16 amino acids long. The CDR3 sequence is CASSNLNPTGPPEAFF. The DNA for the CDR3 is TGTGCCAGCAGCAATCTAAACCCGACAGGGCCTCCTGAAGCTTTCTTT.

The DNA of the CDR3 is TGTGCCAGCAGCTCGCCAGGAGGAGCGAACACCGGGGAGCTGTTTTTT. Its translation: CASSSPGGANTGELFF. J is TRBJ2-2 and V is TRBV11-1; D might be TRBD2 (5 bases). In germline, CDR1 is SGHAT, CDR2 FQDESV (reference sequence). The CDR3 consists of 16 residues. V was shortened by 4 bases and J by 0 bases, with 12 bases between the two germline ends.

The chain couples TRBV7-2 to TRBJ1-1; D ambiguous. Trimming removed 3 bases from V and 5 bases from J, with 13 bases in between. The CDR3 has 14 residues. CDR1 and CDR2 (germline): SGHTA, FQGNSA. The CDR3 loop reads CASSLNSVSTEAFF. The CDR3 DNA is TGTGCCAGCAGCTTGAACTCCGTTTCGACTGAAGCTTTCTTT.

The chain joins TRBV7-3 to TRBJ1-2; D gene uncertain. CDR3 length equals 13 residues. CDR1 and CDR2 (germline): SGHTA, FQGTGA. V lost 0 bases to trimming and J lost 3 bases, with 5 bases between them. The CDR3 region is CASSLTSDYGYTF. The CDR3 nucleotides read TGTGCCAGCAGCTTAACCTCGGACTATGGCTACACCTTC.

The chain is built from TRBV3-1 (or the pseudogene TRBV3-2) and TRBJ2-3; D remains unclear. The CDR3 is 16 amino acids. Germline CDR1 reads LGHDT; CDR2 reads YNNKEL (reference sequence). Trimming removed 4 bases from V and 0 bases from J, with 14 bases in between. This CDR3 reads CASSPRSRYSTDTQYF. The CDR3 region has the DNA TGTGCCAGCAGCCCAAGATCCAGGTACAGCACAGATACGCAGTATTTT.